A selection of T cell receptor beta chains follows, all from one sample in a study of regulatory T cells in long-lasting Graves disease. In TCRdb, the multiplex PCR reads were re-called with MiXCR into one record per CDR3 protein. Among around 460,000 distinct CDR3 sequences, roughly 15% were seen once, and the ten largest hold 17%. Another study also made use of these data, one on T cells in Graves' hyperthyroidism and ophthalmopathy.

This specimen consisted of peripheral blood mononuclear cells (PBMCs), obtained at new diagnosis, from a patient treated with antithyroid drugs. These receptors all come from a woman aged 45-60 years with Graves disease. CDR3s include the opening cysteine and the closing phenylalanine or tryptophan. The D gene is left open where the match is weak.

d_gene	j_gene	v_gene	CDR3aa
-	TRBJ2-3	TRBV12-3/TRBV12-4	CASSRTDTQYF
TRBD2	TRBJ2-5	TRBV25-1	CASSEYREAGKTQYF
TRBD2	TRBJ2-1	TRBV27	CASSLEASGRAYRFF
TRBD1	TRBJ2-6	TRBV29-1	CSVQGASPGANVLTF
TRBD2	TRBJ2-7	TRBV7-2	CASSLARLALGDEQYF
TRBD2	TRBJ2-3	TRBV5-1	CASSLSGSLDTQYF
-	TRBJ1-1	TRBV10-3	CATRTEPLGTEAFF
TRBD1	TRBJ2-3	TRBV11-2	CASSFRDRVTDTQYF
TRBD1	TRBJ1-1	TRBV5-7	CASSLGQGRGRTTEAFF
-	TRBJ2-5	TRBV2	CASRPQGWETQYF
-	TRBJ2-5	TRBV10-3	CAISESPGGSDRQEETQYF
TRBD2	TRBJ2-7	TRBV4-2	CASSQDPGLVSGYEQYF